Listed here are 16 T cell receptor beta chains from one sample, sequenced in a study of T cell responses to AZD1222 COVID-19 vaccine (dated by TCRdb to the early 2020s). Reading the label with the study, this specimen's time point is: baseline before first vaccination. Receptor amplification or capture employed the immunoSEQ multiplex PCR assay. As stored in TCRdb, this immuneACCESS dataset retains in-frame rearrangements with V and J assigned. A fraction of the clones does not appear; measured against another copy, unresolved V genes explain less than half of the discrepancy, and the remainder lacks a known reason. This sample is represented by 180,000 or so clones; 85% to 90% of them were singletons. The ten largest make up about 1.5% of the sample. The starting material was peripheral blood, obtained on day 0 of AZD1222 vaccination. These receptors all come from an adult in good health.

V gene TRBV5-1 combines with J gene TRBJ1-3; D perhaps matches TRBD1 (5 bases). Germline V gives CDR1 SGHRS, CDR2 YFSETQ. There are 15 residues in the CDR3. V was pared by 5 bases and J by 2 bases, with 14 bases between. CDR3 in amino acids: CASRPGSGPGNTIYF. The CDR3 bases are TGCGCCAGCAGGCCGGGCTCAGGGCCTGGAAACACCATATATTTT.

V gene TRBV6-5 combines with J gene TRBJ1-5; the D gene is possibly TRBD1 (5 bases). CDR1 MNHEY and CDR2 SVGAGI come from the germline V gene. The CDR3 is 14 amino acids. V was shortened by 5 bases and J by 0 bases, with 8 bases between the two germline ends. The CDR3 nucleotides are TGTGCCAGCAGTCAGGGAATTAGCAATCAGCCCCAGCATTTT. It yields the protein CASSQGISNQPQHF.

V gene TRBV2 combines with J gene TRBJ1-2, with D unclear. The V gene lost 9 bases and the J gene lost 3 bases, with 11 bases spanning the gap. There are 12 residues in the CDR3. Germline CDR1 is SNHLY and CDR2 is FYNNEI. The CDR3 DNA is TGTGCCAGGGAGCGTAGAGACTATGGCTACACCTTC. This sequence encodes CARERRDYGYTF.

The rearrangement uses TRBV6-6 and TRBJ1-5; weak D call: TRBD1 (6 bases). The CDR3 loop spans 14 amino acids. The ends were cut back, 6 bases at V and 3 bases at J, with 12 bases in the middle. Germline-derived CDR1 and CDR2 are MNHNY and SVGAGI (reference sequence). The chain's CDR3 is CASRAGGNNQPQHF. The CDR3, as DNA: TGTGCCAGCAGGGCGGGGGGCAACAATCAGCCCCAGCATTTT.

The genes are TRBV15 and TRBJ2-2; tentatively, D is TRBD1 (6 bases). CDR3 size: 15 residues. The germline V and J ends were trimmed by 1 base and 1 base, with 7 bases remaining between them. CDR1 LNHNV and CDR2 YYDKDF come from the germline V gene (reference sequence). In nucleotides, the CDR3 is TGTGCCACCAGCAGAGCGGGACAGAACACCGGGGAGCTGTTTTTT. Amino acid sequence: CATSRAGQNTGELFF. Full variable domain (remainder filled in from reference TRBV15 and TRBJ2-2): DAMVIQNPRYQVTQFGKPVTLSCSQTLNHNVMYWYQQKSSQAPKLLFHYYDKDFNNEADTPDNFQSRRPNTSFCFLDIRSPGLGDTAMYLCATSRAGQNTGELFFGEGSRLTVL.

This clone was counted only a few times. The rearrangement links TRBV3-1 (or the pseudogene TRBV3-2) to TRBJ2-7; tentative D call: TRBD2 (5 bases). The CDR3 loop spans 11 amino acids. The germline V and J ends were trimmed by 4 bases and 6 bases, with 7 bases remaining between them. Per germline, CDR1 LGHDT and CDR2 YNNKEL (reference sequence). The CDR3 here is CASSLSGEQYF. Here the CDR3 DNA reads TGTGCCAGCAGCCTGAGCGGCGAGCAGTACTTC.

V usage is TRBV29-1 and J usage is TRBJ1-3; TRBD1 aligns across 7 bases. The CDR3 is 12 residues long. Germline values: CDR1 SQVTM, CDR2 ANQGSEA. V lost 7 bases and J lost 3; bases outside the gene matches: 3. The CDR3: CSGGQDGNTIYF. The CDR3 DNA follows: TGCAGCGGAGGACAGGATGGAAACACCATATATTTT.

The CDR3, as DNA: TGCGCCAGCAGCACGAGCCCAACCCTTTCCTACGAGCAGTACTTC. It encodes CASSTSPTLSYEQYF. The chain combines TRBV5-1 with TRBJ2-7; D gene uncertain. The CDR3 length is 15 residues. Trimming stripped 4 bases from V and 1 base from J, with 15 bases between. Per germline, CDR1 SGHRS and CDR2 YFSETQ.

The chain combines TRBV6-5 with TRBJ2-3; D is uncertain. The germline gives CDR1 MNHEY, CDR2 SVGAGI. Trimming pared 0 bases from V and 4 bases from J, leaving 11 bases between. CDR3 length: 15 residues. As DNA, the CDR3 is TGTGCCAGCAGTTACTCCGAGGATGGAGCAGATACGCAGTATTTT. Amino acids: CASSYSEDGADTQYF.

This sequence joins TRBV28 and TRBJ1-6, with D perhaps TRBD1 (5 bases). This CDR3 is built from 14 residues. The germline V gene has CDR1 MDHEN and CDR2 SYDVKM. Trimming cost V 4 bases and J 7 bases, with 11 bases left between them. The CDR3 region is CASSSRGWNSPLHF. CDR3 sequence (DNA): TGTGCCAGCAGTTCGAGGGGTTGGAATTCACCCCTCCACTTT.

This chain uses TRBV10-3 with TRBJ1-6, with D hard to call. CDR3 length: 14 amino acids. The germline V gene has CDR1 ENHRY and CDR2 SYGVKD. V lost 11 bases, J lost 5 bases, and 16 bases lay in between. The CDR3 sequence: CASGPGLDNSPLHF. DNA of the CDR3: TGTGCCTCAGGCCCCGGACTTGATAATTCACCCCTCCACTTT.

The chain joins TRBV12-3 or TRBV12-4 to TRBJ2-7; possible D gene TRBD1, 5 bases. This CDR3 has 13 residues. The V gene lost 3 bases and the J gene lost 3 bases, with 9 bases spanning the gap. CDR3 bases: TGTGCCAGCAGTTTGGCAGGGCACTACGAGCAGTACTTC. It yields the protein CASSLAGHYEQYF.

The chain combines TRBV11-1 with TRBJ2-3; 9 bases map to TRBD1. In germline, CDR1 is SGHAT, CDR2 FQDESV (reference sequence). Trimming removed 5 bases from V and 3 bases from J; junction bases left unmatched: 9. CDR3 length: 16 residues. The CDR3 is CASSQPGQGKTDTQYF. As DNA, the CDR3 is TGTGCCAGCAGCCAACCGGGACAGGGTAAAACAGATACGCAGTATTTT.

This chain joins TRBV9 and TRBJ2-3; 7 bases line up with TRBD1. The germline V gene encodes CDR1 SGDLS and CDR2 YYNGEE. J lost 6 bases, V lost 0 bases, and 7 bases had no gene match. The CDR3 runs 15 residues. CDR3 nucleotide sequence: TGTGCCAGCAGCGTAGCGGACAGGTCGTCGGATACGCAGTATTTT. It yields the protein CASSVADRSSDTQYF.

The J gene is TRBJ1-2, the V gene TRBV30; TRBD1 aligns across 8 bases. Looked up from germline, CDR1 is GTSNPN and CDR2 is SVGIG (reference sequence). This CDR3 region has 14 residues. Germline trimming cut 3 bases from V and 8 bases from J; bases unmatched to any gene: 11. The CDR3: CAWRAGQGFVGYTF. The CDR3, as DNA: TGTGCCTGGAGGGCAGGACAGGGATTTGTCGGCTACACCTTC.

The chain couples TRBV12-3 or TRBV12-4 to TRBJ1-2, with D maybe TRBD1 (6 bases). CDR3 length: 12 residues. The V gene lost 8 bases and the J gene lost 3 bases, with 10 bases spanning the gap. The CDR3 region is CASSDSHYGYTF. The CDR3 DNA follows: TGTGCCAGCTCGGACAGCCACTATGGCTACACCTTC.